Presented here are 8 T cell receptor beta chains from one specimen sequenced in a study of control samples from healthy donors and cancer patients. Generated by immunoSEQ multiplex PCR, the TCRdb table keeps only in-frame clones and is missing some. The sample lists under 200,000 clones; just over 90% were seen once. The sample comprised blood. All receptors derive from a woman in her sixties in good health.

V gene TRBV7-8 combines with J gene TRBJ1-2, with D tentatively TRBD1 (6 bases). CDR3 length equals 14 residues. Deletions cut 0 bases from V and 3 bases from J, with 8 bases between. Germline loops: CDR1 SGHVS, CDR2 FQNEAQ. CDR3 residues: CASSLAAGDYGYTF. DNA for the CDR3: TGTGCCAGCAGCTTAGCTGCAGGGGACTATGGCTACACCTTC.

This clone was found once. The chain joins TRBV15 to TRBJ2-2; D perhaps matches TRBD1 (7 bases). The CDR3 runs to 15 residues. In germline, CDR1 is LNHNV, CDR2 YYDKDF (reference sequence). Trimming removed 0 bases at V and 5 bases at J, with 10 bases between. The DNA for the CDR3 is TGTGCCACCAGCAGAGACAGGGGGGTGACCGGGGAGCTGTTTTTT. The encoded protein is CATSRDRGVTGELFF.

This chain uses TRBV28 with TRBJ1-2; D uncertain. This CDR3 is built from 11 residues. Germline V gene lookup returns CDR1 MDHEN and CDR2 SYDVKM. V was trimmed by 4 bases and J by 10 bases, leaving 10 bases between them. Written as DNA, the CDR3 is TGTGCCAGCAGTTCCCCCAGACTCTACACCTTC. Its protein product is CASSSPRLYTF.

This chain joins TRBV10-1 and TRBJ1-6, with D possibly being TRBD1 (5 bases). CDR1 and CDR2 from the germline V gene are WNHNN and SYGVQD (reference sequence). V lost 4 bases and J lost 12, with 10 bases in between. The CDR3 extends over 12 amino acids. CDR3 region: CASSGTTGPLHF. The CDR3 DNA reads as TGCGCCAGCAGTGGGACTACAGGACCCCTCCACTTT.

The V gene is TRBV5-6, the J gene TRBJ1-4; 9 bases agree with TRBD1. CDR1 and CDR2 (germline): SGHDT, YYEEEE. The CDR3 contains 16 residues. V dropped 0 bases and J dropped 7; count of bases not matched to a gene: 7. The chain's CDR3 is CASSLGNRGQGEKLFF. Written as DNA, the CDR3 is TGTGCCAGCAGCTTGGGGAACAGGGGGCAAGGTGAAAAACTGTTTTTT.

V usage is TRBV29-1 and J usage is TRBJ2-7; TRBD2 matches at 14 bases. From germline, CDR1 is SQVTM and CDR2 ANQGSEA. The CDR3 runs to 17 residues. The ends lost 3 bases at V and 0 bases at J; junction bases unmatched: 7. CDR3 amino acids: CSVEWGLAGVYSYEQYF. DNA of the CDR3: TGCAGCGTTGAGTGGGGACTAGCGGGGGTCTACTCCTACGAGCAGTACTTC.

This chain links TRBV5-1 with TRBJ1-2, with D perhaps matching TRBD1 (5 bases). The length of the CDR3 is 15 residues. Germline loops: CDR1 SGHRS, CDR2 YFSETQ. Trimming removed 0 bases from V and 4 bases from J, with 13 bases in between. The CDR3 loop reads CASSLDEGLVYGYTF. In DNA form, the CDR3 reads TGCGCCAGCAGCTTGGATGAGGGGCTCGTCTATGGCTACACCTTC.

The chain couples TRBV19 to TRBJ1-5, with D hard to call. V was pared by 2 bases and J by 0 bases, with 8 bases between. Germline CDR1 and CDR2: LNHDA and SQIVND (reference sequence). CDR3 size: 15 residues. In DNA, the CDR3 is TGTGCCAGTAGTATAATCGTTAATAGCAATCAGCCCCAGCATTTT. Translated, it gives CASSIIVNSNQPQHF.